The clone carrying this T cell receptor beta chain was seen a handful of times. The antigen is not known. The data were taken from a study of cytomegalovirus exposure and HLA in healthy donors. Overall study findings and caveats: Productive rates of about 87% or about 30% were seen for most TCR beta V segments in an earlier analysis.

Samples came from healthy bone marrow donors. 60 Vbeta and 13 Jbeta primers were used in PCR. Here immunoSEQ multiplex PCR was the method, and the copy in TCRdb shows in-frame clones only, minus some. The table shows 100,000 or so clones, with less than 65% occurring only once. The receptor comes from a woman under 40 in good health and CMV-seronegative. The sample consisted of PBMCs.

The CDR3 sequence: CSVATSGGVNTGELFF. CDR3 coding DNA: TGCAGCGTGGCGACTAGCGGGGGGGTGAACACCGGGGAGCTGTTTTTT. The chain uses TRBV29-1 and TRBJ2-2; 14 nucleotides line up with TRBD2. J lost 1 base, V lost 6 bases, and 4 bases had no gene match. The CDR3 runs 16 residues. Germline values: CDR1 SQVTM, CDR2 ANQGSEA.